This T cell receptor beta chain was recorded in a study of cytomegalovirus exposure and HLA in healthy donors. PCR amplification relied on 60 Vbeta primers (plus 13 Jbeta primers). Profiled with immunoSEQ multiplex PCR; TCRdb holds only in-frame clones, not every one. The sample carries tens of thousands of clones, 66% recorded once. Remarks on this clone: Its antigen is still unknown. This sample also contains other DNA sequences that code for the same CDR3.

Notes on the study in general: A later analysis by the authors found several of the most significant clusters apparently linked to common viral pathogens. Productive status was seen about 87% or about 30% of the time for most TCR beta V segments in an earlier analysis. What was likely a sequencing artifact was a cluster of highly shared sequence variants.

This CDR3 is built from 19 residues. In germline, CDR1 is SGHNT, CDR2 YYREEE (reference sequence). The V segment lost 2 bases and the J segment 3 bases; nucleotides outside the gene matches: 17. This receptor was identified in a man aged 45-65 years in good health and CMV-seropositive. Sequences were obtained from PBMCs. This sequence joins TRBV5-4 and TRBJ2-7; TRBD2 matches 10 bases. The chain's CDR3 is CASSFGIWGTSGVSYEQYF. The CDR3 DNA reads TGTGCCAGCAGCTTTGGAATTTGGGGAACTAGCGGGGTAAGCTACGAGCAGTACTTC. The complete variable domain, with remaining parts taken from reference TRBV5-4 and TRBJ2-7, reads ETGVTQSPTHLIKTRGQQVTLRCSSQSGHNTVSWYQQALGQGPQFIFQYYREEENGRGNFPPRFSGLQFPNYSSELNVNALELDDSALYLCASSFGIWGTSGVSYEQYFGPGTRLTVT.